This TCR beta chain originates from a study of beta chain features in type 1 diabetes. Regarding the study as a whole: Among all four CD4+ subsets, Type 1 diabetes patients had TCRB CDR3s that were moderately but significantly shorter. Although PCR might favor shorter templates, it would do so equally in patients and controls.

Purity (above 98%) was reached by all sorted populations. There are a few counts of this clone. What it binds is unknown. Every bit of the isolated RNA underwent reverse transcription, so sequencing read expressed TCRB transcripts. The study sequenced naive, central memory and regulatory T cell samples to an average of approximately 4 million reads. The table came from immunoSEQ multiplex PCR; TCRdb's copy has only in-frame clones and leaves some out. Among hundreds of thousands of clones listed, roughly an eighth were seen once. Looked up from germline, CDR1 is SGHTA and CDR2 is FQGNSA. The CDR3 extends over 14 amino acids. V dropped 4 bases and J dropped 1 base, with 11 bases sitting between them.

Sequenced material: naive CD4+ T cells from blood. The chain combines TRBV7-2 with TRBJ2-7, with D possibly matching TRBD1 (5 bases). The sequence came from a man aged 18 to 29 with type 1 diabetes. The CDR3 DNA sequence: TGTGCCAGCAGCTCCCCGACAGTATCCTACGAGCAGTACTTC. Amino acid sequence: CASSSPTVSYEQYF.